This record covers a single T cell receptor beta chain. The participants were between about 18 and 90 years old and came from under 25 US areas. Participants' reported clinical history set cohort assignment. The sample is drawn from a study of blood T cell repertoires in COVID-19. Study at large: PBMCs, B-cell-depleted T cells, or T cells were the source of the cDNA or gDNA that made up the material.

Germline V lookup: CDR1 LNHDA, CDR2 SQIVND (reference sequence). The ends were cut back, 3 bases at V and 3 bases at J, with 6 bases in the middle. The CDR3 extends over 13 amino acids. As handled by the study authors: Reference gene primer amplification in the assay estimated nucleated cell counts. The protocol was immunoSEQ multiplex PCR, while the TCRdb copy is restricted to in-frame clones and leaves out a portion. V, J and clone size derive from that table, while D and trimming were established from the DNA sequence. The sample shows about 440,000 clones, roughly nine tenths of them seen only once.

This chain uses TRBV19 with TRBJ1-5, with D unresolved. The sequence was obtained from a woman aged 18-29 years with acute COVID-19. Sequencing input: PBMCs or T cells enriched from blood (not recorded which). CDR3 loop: CASSIRFNQPQHF. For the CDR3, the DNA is TGTGCCAGTAGTATCCGTTTCAATCAGCCCCAGCATTTT.